The 21 T cell receptor beta chains below come from one sample, sequenced in a study of neurological immune-mediated disorders (dated by TCRdb to between 2017 and 2020). The method behind the library was 5' RACE. This sample was sequenced with an Illumina HiSeq 2500. In TCRdb, the public reads were trimmed at Q25 with fastp and aligned with MiXCR, with productive beta chains retained. A single entry per CDR3 protein holds the most common genes and DNA from its merged rows. The sample table contains around 49,000 distinct CDR3 sequences; only one count was recorded for roughly 13% of them. The top ten clonotypes cover around 10% of the sample. Per the publication, the time point label means: longitudinal time-point 3. The sample was PBMCs. These receptors were taken from a male donor with HTLV-1-associated myelopathy (HAM/TSP).

In this sample, this clonotype turned up many times. The chain recombines TRBV7-6 with TRBJ1-3; TRBD1 might be the D (5 bases). The V gene lost 3 bases and the J gene lost 0 bases, with 15 bases spanning the gap. Germline lookup yields CDR1 SGHVS and CDR2 FNYEAQ. This CDR3 spans 17 amino acids. CDR3 amino acids: CASSFEAAGSSGNTIYF. The CDR3 coding sequence is TGTGCCAGCAGCTTCGAGGCGGCAGGGAGCTCTGGAAACACCATATATTTT.

This clonotype came up many times. The rearrangement joins TRBV5-1 to TRBJ1-1, with 10 bases that match TRBD1. There are 13 residues in the CDR3. With V trimmed by 3 bases and J by 4 bases, 0 bases remained unmatched. In germline, CDR1 is SGHRS, CDR2 YFSETQ. The CDR3 loop reads CASSWTGGTEAFF. The CDR3 DNA is TGCGCCAGCAGCTGGACAGGGGGCACTGAAGCTTTCTTT.

This clonotype has at least ten counts. This sequence joins TRBV7-9 and TRBJ2-7; the match to TRBD1 covers 11 bases. In germline, CDR1 is SEHNR, CDR2 FQNEAQ (reference sequence). V shed 4 bases, J shed 5 bases, and the junction held 4 bases outside the gene matches. The CDR3 loop spans 14 amino acids. The CDR3 protein is CASSWTGGGNEQYF. The DNA of the CDR3 is TGTGCCAGCAGCTGGACAGGGGGCGGCAACGAGCAGTACTTC.

This clonotype was recorded at least ten times. The chain has TRBV20-1 and TRBJ2-4; 8 nucleotides align to TRBD2. The CDR3 runs to 16 residues. The germline V gene has CDR1 DFQATT and CDR2 SNEGSKA (reference sequence). The V gene end was trimmed by 0 bases and the J gene end by 6 bases; junction bases not matched to a gene: 10. CDR3 protein: CSARDYLSGGRNIQYF. DNA for the CDR3: TGCAGTGCTAGAGATTATCTCAGCGGGGGACGAAACATTCAGTACTTC.

As to this clonotype: A much larger clone lies one base from this, so it may be a read error. CDR3 DNA: TGCAGTGCTAACATCAGGGTGAATCAGCCCCAGCTTTTT. It translates to CSANIRVNQPQLF. V gene TRBV20-1 combines with J gene TRBJ1-5; D is possibly TRBD1 (5 bases). CDR1 is DFQATT, CDR2 SNEGSKA, per germline (reference sequence). The CDR3 covers 13 residues.

This clonotype appeared many times. The rearrangement uses TRBV7-2 and TRBJ1-2; maybe TRBD1 (5 bases). V gave up 0 bases and J gave up 4 bases, with 15 bases separating them. The CDR3 loop spans 16 amino acids. Looked up from germline, CDR1 is SGHTA and CDR2 is FQGNSA. The CDR3, as DNA: TGTGCCAGCAGCTTAGCGCTAAGTGGGACCCCCTATGGCTACACCTTC. Translated: CASSLALSGTPYGYTF. Complete variable domain (other parts from reference TRBV7-2 and TRBJ1-2): GAGVSQSPSNKVTEKGKDVELRCDPISGHTALYWYRQSLGQGLEFLIYFQGNSAPDKSGLPSDRFSAERTGGSVSTLTIQRTQQEDSAVYLCASSLALSGTPYGYTFGSGTRLTVV.

The table lists this clonotype with many counts. This chain links TRBV12-3 or TRBV12-4 with TRBJ1-2, with D perhaps matching TRBD1 (5 bases). Between the trimmed V and J ends, which lost 4 bases and 0 bases, there was a span of 12 bases. The length of the CDR3 is 15 residues. CDR3 nucleotide sequence: TGTGCCAGCAGTTCACGCAGGGAATCTAACTATGGCTACACCTTC. This gives the protein CASSSRRESNYGYTF.

Only a few counts were recorded for this clonotype. V is TRBV18 and J is TRBJ2-7; possibly TRBD2 for D (5 bases). The CDR3 runs 14 residues. Trimming removed 3 bases from V and 0 bases from J, with 9 bases in between. Germline CDR1 reads KGHSH; CDR2 reads LQKENI. The CDR3 coding sequence is TGTGCCAGCTCACCCGAGCGGTACTCCTACGAGCAGTACTTC. Encoded protein: CASSPERYSYEQYF.

The chain links TRBV12-3 or TRBV12-4 to TRBJ1-6, with a possible D match to TRBD1 (6 bases). The germline V and J ends were trimmed by 3 bases and 0 bases, with 9 bases remaining between them. The CDR3 is made up of 16 amino acids. The CDR3 loop reads CASSFGQSSYNSPLHF. CDR3 coding DNA: TGTGCCAGCAGTTTCGGACAGAGCTCCTATAATTCACCCCTCCACTTT.

This clonotype was counted at least ten times. The genes are TRBV6-2 or TRBV6-3 and TRBJ2-1; 11 positions match TRBD1. Germline CDR1 and CDR2: MNHEY and SVGEGT. The CDR3 has 15 residues. The J segment lost 8 bases and the V segment lost 4 bases, leaving 7 bases of the junction unmatched. The CDR3 coding sequence is TGTGCCAGCAGTTCCCTCCGGACAGGGGGCTATGAGCAGTTCTTC. It is translated as CASSSLRTGGYEQFF.

This clonotype showed up many times. This chain links TRBV15 with TRBJ1-1; the D is unclear. Germline V gene lookup returns CDR1 LNHNV and CDR2 YYDKDF (reference sequence). The CDR3 extends over 15 amino acids. The V gene lost 3 bases and the J gene lost 6 bases, with 17 bases spanning the gap. The CDR3 bases are TGTGCCACCAGCAGGGATAGGAGCCCCTTCTCTGAAGCTTTCTTT. Amino acids: CATSRDRSPFSEAFF.

This clonotype was seen ten or more times. The gene calls are TRBV5-1 and TRBJ1-1; 8 bases match TRBD1. Germline V CDR1 and CDR2: SGHRS, YFSETQ. V shed 3 bases, J shed 0 bases, and the junction held 13 bases outside the gene matches. This CDR3 spans 18 amino acids. As DNA, the CDR3 is TGCGCCAGCAGCTACGGGACAGGCATACGAACCATGAACACTGAAGCTTTCTTT. Its translation is CASSYGTGIRTMNTEAFF. Full variable domain (remainder filled in from reference TRBV5-1 and TRBJ1-1): KAGVTQTPRYLIKTRGQQVTLSCSPISGHRSVSWYQQTPGQGLQFLFEYFSETQRNKGNFPGRFSGRQFSNSRSEMNVSTLELGDSALYLCASSYGTGIRTMNTEAFFGQGTRLTVV.

This clonotype has at least ten counts. The chain joins TRBV3-1 to TRBJ2-3; TRBD1 is a possible D gene (5 bases). This CDR3 has 14 amino acids. Trimming stripped 1 base from V and 8 bases from J, with 13 bases between. Germline lookup yields CDR1 LGHDT and CDR2 YNNKEL (reference sequence). CDR3 sequence (DNA): TGTGCCAGCAGCCAAGTTCAGGGCTCTGGTACGCAGTATTTT. Its protein product is CASSQVQGSGTQYF.

This clonotype occurred a few times. The V and J genes are TRBV29-1 and TRBJ2-7; 7 bases fit TRBD1. The V segment lost 4 bases and the J segment 2 bases; nucleotides outside the gene matches: 5. CDR1 and CDR2 from the germline V gene are SQVTM and ANQGSEA. The CDR3 runs to 13 residues. CDR3 bases: TGCAGCGTTGGGAAGGGGACAGCCTACGAGCAGTACTTC. As protein: CSVGKGTAYEQYF.

This clonotype has a count of ten or more. This chain joins TRBV7-9 and TRBJ2-3; possible D gene TRBD2, 6 bases. This CDR3 is 16 amino acids long. Germline lookup yields CDR1 SEHNR and CDR2 FQNEAQ (reference sequence). V was trimmed by 0 bases and J by 1 base, leaving 11 bases between them. The CDR3 protein is CASSLARGRGTDTQYF. The CDR3 bases are TGTGCCAGCAGCTTAGCGCGGGGCCGGGGCACAGATACGCAGTATTTT.

This clonotype was found a few times. The chain recombines TRBV7-2 with TRBJ1-2; D perhaps matches TRBD1 (6 bases). V was shortened by 1 base and J by 7 bases, with 13 bases between the two germline ends. Germline CDR1 is SGHTA and CDR2 is FQGNSA. The CDR3 is 14 amino acids. The DNA for the CDR3 is TGTGCCAGCAGCTTAGAGAGACAGGCGCTTGGCTACACCTTC. It specifies CASSLERQALGYTF.

This clonotype was seen ten or more times. The CDR3 here is CAISEGDPGADEQFF. DNA of the CDR3: TGTGCCATCAGTGAAGGGGACCCCGGGGCGGATGAGCAGTTCTTC. The rearrangement links TRBV10-3 to TRBJ2-1; the D call may be TRBD1 or TRBD2 (5 bases each). The CDR3 is 15 amino acids. The germline V gene encodes CDR1 ENHRY and CDR2 SYGVKD. V gave up 3 bases and J gave up 8 bases, with 17 bases separating them.

This clonotype was observed many times. The rearrangement links TRBV29-1 to TRBJ2-2, with TRBD1 matching 9 bases. V shed 7 bases and J 13 bases; nucleotides not matched to a gene: 16. Germline CDR1 and CDR2: SQVTM and ANQGSEA. The CDR3 totals 14 residues. The CDR3 spells CSAGQGSTRGVLFF. The CDR3 nucleotides are TGCAGCGCAGGACAGGGGTCTACACGGGGAGTGCTGTTTTTT.

This clonotype was seen ten or more times. The gene calls are TRBV7-2 and TRBJ2-2, with 7 nucleotides matching TRBD1. The CDR3 covers 15 residues. V was pared by 3 bases and J by 2 bases, with 3 bases of the junction left unmatched. Germline V lookup: CDR1 SGHTA, CDR2 FQGNSA. The CDR3: CASSLGQLNTGELFF. The CDR3 nucleotides read TGTGCCAGCAGCTTGGGACAGTTAAACACCGGGGAGCTGTTTTTT.

This clonotype has ten or more counts. The rearrangement uses TRBV20-1 and TRBJ1-2; TRBD1 matches at 8 bases. The length of the CDR3 is 15 residues. V was pared by 0 bases and J by 7 bases, with 10 bases of the junction left unmatched. CDR1 DFQATT and CDR2 SNEGSKA come from the germline V gene (reference sequence). DNA of the CDR3: TGCAGTGCTAGAGATAGGGCAGGGGGCGCCGGTGGCTACACCTTC. This sequence encodes CSARDRAGGAGGYTF.

This clonotype occurred many times. The chain is built from TRBV7-9 and TRBJ2-1; TRBD2 matches at 13 bases. Looked up from germline, CDR1 is SEHNR and CDR2 is FQNEAQ (reference sequence). The CDR3 is 22 residues long. Germline trimming cut 5 bases from V and 0 bases from J; bases unmatched to any gene: 19. The chain's CDR3 is CASSSLVRPGLAGRSSYNEQFF. In DNA form, the CDR3 reads TGTGCCAGCAGCAGCTTAGTCCGACCGGGACTAGCGGGGCGCAGCTCCTACAATGAGCAGTTCTTC.